The clone carrying this TCR beta chain has just a few counts. Its antigen is not identified. The source of the sample is a study of response to subunit inactivated influenza vaccine. General study findings and limits: Every seasonal influenza vaccination brings in few new T cells, the authors suggested.

V dropped 7 bases and J dropped 3; count of bases not matched to a gene: 8. From germline, CDR1 is MNHEY and CDR2 SMNVEV (reference sequence). The CDR3 is 16 residues long. A single record per CDR3 protein comes from TCRdb applying MiXCR to the RT-PCR reads. The table has about 780,000 distinct CDR3 sequences, roughly 18% seen once. This material consisted of PBMCs from blood, taken about 5 days after vaccination. The chain uses TRBV27 and TRBJ2-3; TRBD2 matches at 12 bases. The source is a man over 45 who received an inactivated influenza vaccine. In nucleotides, the CDR3 is TGTGCCAGCACCCGCCGACTAGCGGGGGTGACAGATACGCAGTATTTT. Residues: CASTRRLAGVTDTQYF.